This entry lists 3 T cell receptor beta chains sequenced from one sample in a study of T cell changes during pregnancy in multiple sclerosis. Clones were read by immunoSEQ multiplex PCR, and TCRdb kept only the in-frame ones, dropping some. The table shows about 120,000 clones, with approximately 90% occurring only once. The source material was peripheral blood, sampled in the third trimester of pregnancy. These receptors all come from a female donor with multiple sclerosis, enrolled in a pregnancy study.

The chain links TRBV6-5 to TRBJ2-5; 8 bases align to TRBD1. CDR1 is MNHEY, CDR2 SVGAGI, per germline. The CDR3 is 14 residues long. The junction had 10 bases not matched to a gene; V was cut back by 9 bases and J by 4 bases. CDR3 bases: TGTGCCAGTTCCCTAGGACAGGGTGTAGAGACCCAGTACTTC. It translates to CASSLGQGVETQYF.

The chain is built from TRBV27 and TRBJ2-1; TRBD2 matches at 8 bases. Germline CDR1 and CDR2: MNHEY and SMNVEV (reference sequence). The CDR3 is made up of 13 amino acids. With V trimmed by 7 bases and J by 7 bases, 6 bases remained unmatched. The CDR3 DNA reads as TGTGCCAGCAAGGAACTAGCGGTGAATGAGCAGTTCTTC. Encoded protein: CASKELAVNEQFF.

V gene TRBV2 combines with J gene TRBJ2-1, with TRBD1 matching 10 bases. The CDR3 length is 17 residues. V dropped 5 bases and J dropped 3; count of bases not matched to a gene: 10. Germline assignment: CDR1 SNHLY and CDR2 FYNNEI. The CDR3 bases are TGTGCCAGCAGTCGCGACTTGACAGGGGGCGGCTACAATGAGCAGTTCTTC. This gives the protein CASSRDLTGGGYNEQFF.